A selection of T cell receptor beta chains follows, all from one sample in a study of CD8 T cells in ankylosing spondylitis. TCRdb passed the 5' RACE reads through MiXCR, listing each CDR3 protein once. Of around 890,000 distinct CDR3 sequences in the sample, 12% are singletons; the top ten hold 0.45% to 0.6%. The specimen sequenced was blood, either unsorted or a sorted T cell fraction (not recorded which). The receptors stem from a male donor with ankylosing spondylitis. CDR3s include the opening cysteine and the closing phenylalanine or tryptophan. The order of the fields is D gene, V gene, clone size, J gene, CDR3 DNA, CDR3 protein. A D gene is named only where the DNA matches it firmly. Where a row states a size, it is once, few, many or the class of an expanded clone; other rows omit it.

TRBD1	TRBV5-1	few	TRBJ1-1	TGCGCCAGCACTGGGGGACAGGCACCGGGGACTGAAGCTTTCTTT	CASTGGQAPGTEAFF
NA	TRBV6-2/TRBV6-3	NA	TRBJ2-2	TGTGCCAGCAGTTACCTGGGACAATACACCGGGGAGCTGTTTTTT	CASSYLGQYTGELFF
NA	TRBV4-3	few	TRBJ2-7	TGCGCCAGCAGCCAAGTGTACCCGTCGGAGACCTACGAGCAGTACTTC	CASSQVYPSETYEQYF
TRBD2	TRBV7-2	NA	TRBJ2-1	TGTGCCAGCAGCTTAAAACTAGCGGGAGGGATAGGTGAGCAGTTCTTC	CASSLKLAGGIGEQFF
NA	TRBV20-1	many	TRBJ2-1	TGCAGTGCTAGAGAGCAGAAGGGGGTCAATGAGCAGTTCTTC	CSAREQKGVNEQFF
NA	TRBV20-1	NA	TRBJ2-1	TGCAGTGCTAGAGATCCGAGGCGGGGAAGTGAGCAGTTCTTC	CSARDPRRGSEQFF
TRBD1	TRBV6-5	many	TRBJ1-2	TGTGCCAGCAGTTACTCTGTTTCTTTGGGACAGGGGTATGGCTACACCTTC	CASSYSVSLGQGYGYTF
NA	TRBV20-1	NA	TRBJ1-1	TGCAGTGCCTTAGGGACGGTCCACACTGAAGCTTTCTTT	CSALGTVHTEAFF
TRBD1	TRBV10-1	NA	TRBJ1-5	TGCGCCAGCAGATGCGACAGGGTGGTAGTCAATCAGCCCCAGCATTTT	CASRCDRVVVNQPQHF
TRBD2	TRBV29-1	many	TRBJ2-1	TGCAGCGTTGTAAGCGGGGGGTTCCCGCGGGAGCAGTTCTTC	CSVVSGGFPREQFF
TRBD1	TRBV4-3	few	TRBJ2-1	TGCGCCAGCAGCCAGGAGACAGGGGACCATGAGCAGTTCTTC	CASSQETGDHEQFF
NA	TRBV12-3/TRBV12-4	many	TRBJ1-4	TGTGCCAGCAGTTCGCAGGGAGGTGAACTGTTTTTT	CASSSQGGELFF
NA	TRBV7-2	few	TRBJ1-2	TGTGCCAGCAAGGCTCCCGGGGGCGGCTACACCTTC	CASKAPGGGYTF
TRBD2	TRBV7-2	few	TRBJ2-3	TGTGCCAGCAGCAAGGAGCGGGAGGGCCTTTTTACAGATACGCAGTATTTT	CASSKEREGLFTDTQYF
TRBD2	TRBV11-1	once	TRBJ2-6	TGTGCCAGCAGCAGGCCGGGTAGCGGGAAGTCTGGGGCCAACGTCCTGACTTTC	CASSRPGSGKSGANVLTF
NA	TRBV12-3/TRBV12-4	few	TRBJ2-7	TGTGCCAGCAGCAGGACACCCTCTTCTCCCGAGCAGTACTTC	CASSRTPSSPEQYF
NA	TRBV20-1	many	TRBJ1-1	TGCAGTGCTAGAGAGGGGACCTCTGAAGCTTTCTTT	CSAREGTSEAFF
TRBD1	TRBV29-1	few	TRBJ1-4	TGCAGCGTACTCACAGGGGGGGGTGAAAAACTGTTTTTT	CSVLTGGGEKLFF
NA	TRBV12-3/TRBV12-4	many	TRBJ2-1	TGTGCCAGCAGCATCCAGGGTGGTTCCTACAATGAGCAGTTCTTC	CASSIQGGSYNEQFF
NA	TRBV12-3/TRBV12-4	NA	TRBJ1-5	TGTGCCAGCAGTTTACTATTTAGCAATCAGCCCCAGCATTTT	CASSLLFSNQPQHF
NA	TRBV6-1	few	TRBJ1-6	TGTGCCAGCGGGGACAACTATAATTCACCCCTCCACTTT	CASGDNYNSPLHF
NA	TRBV20-1	few	TRBJ2-1	TGCAGTGCTACGCCGCACTATAACTACAATGAGCAGTTCTTC	CSATPHYNYNEQFF
TRBD2	TRBV7-9	few	TRBJ2-1	TGTGCCAGCAGCTTTTCTCCTAGCGGGAGTCTATACGAGCAGTTCTTC	CASSFSPSGSLYEQFF
NA	TRBV5-1	few	TRBJ2-3	TGCGCCAGCAGCTTGGCCGGTCTCTTAAGCCCAGATACGCAGTATTTT	CASSLAGLLSPDTQYF
NA	TRBV10-2	many	TRBJ1-2	TGCGCCAGCGGACAGAACTATGGCTACACCTTC	CASGQNYGYTF
NA	TRBV24-1	NA	TRBJ2-1	TGTGCCACCAGTGACGACGGGACTTCCTACGGCGAGCAGTTCTTC	CATSDDGTSYGEQFF
TRBD2	TRBV28	NA	TRBJ2-1	TGTGCCAGCCGACTAGCGGGAAGAGTCTCCCCCTACAATGAGCAGTTCTTC	CASRLAGRVSPYNEQFF
NA	TRBV6-5	many	TRBJ2-6	TGTGCCAGCAGTTACTCGTCGGGGGCCAACGTCCTGACTTTC	CASSYSSGANVLTF
NA	TRBV7-2	NA	TRBJ1-1	TGTGCCAGCAGCGACACCCCTTCGTACACTGAAGCTTTCTTT	CASSDTPSYTEAFF
NA	TRBV7-2	few	TRBJ1-3	TGTGCCACAAGCCGCGACGGGACATCGGTTTCTGGAAACACCATATATTTT	CATSRDGTSVSGNTIYF
NA	TRBV6-5	NA	TRBJ2-7	TGTGCCAGCAGTTACACTGGGCAGTCACTTTCCTACGAGCAGTACTTC	CASSYTGQSLSYEQYF
NA	TRBV12-3/TRBV12-4	few	TRBJ2-7	TGTGCCAGCAGTTTAGGAGGGACACCAGACTACGAGCAGTACTTC	CASSLGGTPDYEQYF
NA	TRBV6-5	few	TRBJ1-2	TGTGCCAGCAGTTACTCGGGACGGGAGCTCGACTCAGGGGCCTATGGCTACACCTTC	CASSYSGRELDSGAYGYTF
TRBD1	TRBV20-1	NA	TRBJ2-7	TGCAGTGCTAGAAAAAGTGTGACAGGGTGGGGCGAGCAGTACTTC	CSARKSVTGWGEQYF
NA	TRBV7-2	few	TRBJ2-7	TGTGCCAGCAGCTTCGGCCAACTTCCCTACGAGCAGTACTTC	CASSFGQLPYEQYF
NA	TRBV20-1	NA	TRBJ2-5	TGCAGTGCTGCCCGCGGCGGCGTGGCGGGGACCCAGTACTTC	CSAARGGVAGTQYF
NA	TRBV7-2	NA	TRBJ2-5	TGTGCCAGCAGCCGGAGGGTTGGACCCCAAGGATGGGAGACCCAGTACTTC	CASSRRVGPQGWETQYF
NA	TRBV20-1	many	TRBJ1-1	TGCAGTGCTAGGTCTAGCAGGGGATCGGGGGCTTTCTTT	CSARSSRGSGAFF
NA	TRBV5-1	few	TRBJ1-3	TGCGCCAGCAGCCCAGGACAGCGCTCTGGAAACACCATATATTTT	CASSPGQRSGNTIYF